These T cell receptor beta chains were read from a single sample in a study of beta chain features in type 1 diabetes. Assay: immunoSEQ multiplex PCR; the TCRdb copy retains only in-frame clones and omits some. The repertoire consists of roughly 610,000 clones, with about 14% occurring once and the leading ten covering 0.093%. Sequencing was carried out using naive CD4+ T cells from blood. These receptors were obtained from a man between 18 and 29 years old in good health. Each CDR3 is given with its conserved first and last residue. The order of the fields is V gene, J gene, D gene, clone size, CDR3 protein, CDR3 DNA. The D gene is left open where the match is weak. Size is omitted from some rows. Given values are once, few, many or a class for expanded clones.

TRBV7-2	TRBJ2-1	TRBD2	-	CASTWGGARGSYNEQFF	TGTGCCAGCACCTGGGGAGGGGCTCGAGGCTCCTACAATGAGCAGTTCTTC
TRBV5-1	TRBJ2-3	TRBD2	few	CASSKSTSGGADTQYF	TGCGCCAGCAGCAAATCGACTAGCGGGGGTGCAGATACGCAGTATTTT
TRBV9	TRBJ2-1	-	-	CASSVAPGMVYEQFF	TGTGCCAGCAGCGTAGCTCCCGGGATGGTCTATGAGCAGTTCTTC
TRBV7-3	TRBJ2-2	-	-	CASSLRPGTQNTGELFF	TGTGCCAGCAGCTTAAGGCCCGGGACTCAAAACACCGGGGAGCTGTTTTTT
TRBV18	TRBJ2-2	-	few	CASSPNTGELFF	TGTGCCAGCTCACCGAACACCGGGGAGCTGTTTTTT
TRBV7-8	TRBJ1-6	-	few	CASSLVPGKSHRSPLHF	TGTGCCAGCAGCTTAGTCCCAGGGAAAAGCCATCGTTCACCCCTCCACTTT
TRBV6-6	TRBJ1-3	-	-	CATLMDRTRAGNTIYF	TGTGCCACCTTGATGGACAGAACCAGGGCTGGAAACACCATATATTTT
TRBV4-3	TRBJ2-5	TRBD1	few	CASSQGQGRLETQYF	TGCGCCAGCAGCCAAGGACAGGGGAGGTTAGAGACCCAGTACTTC
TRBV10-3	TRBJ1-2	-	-	CAISDRGDYGYTF	TGTGCCATCAGTGACAGGGGAGACTATGGCTACACCTTC
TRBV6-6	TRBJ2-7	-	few	CASSYSQFVYEQYF	TGTGCCAGCAGTTACTCCCAGTTCGTCTACGAGCAGTACTTC
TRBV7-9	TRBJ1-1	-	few	CASSLPGLSAFF	TGTGCCAGCAGCTTACCGGGACTAAGTGCTTTCTTT
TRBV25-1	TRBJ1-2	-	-	CASSEDLGGNYGYTF	TGTGCCAGCAGTGAAGATCTCGGCGGGAACTATGGCTACACCTTC
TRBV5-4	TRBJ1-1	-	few	CASSLVGSGANTEAFF	TGTGCCAGCAGCTTGGTGGGTTCGGGGGCGAACACTGAAGCTTTCTTT
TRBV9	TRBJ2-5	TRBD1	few	CASSVAQGAETQYF	TGTGCCAGCAGCGTAGCCCAGGGGGCAGAGACCCAGTACTTC
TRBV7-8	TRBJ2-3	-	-	CASSSGRADTQYF	TGTGCCAGCAGCTCAGGCAGGGCAGATACGCAGTATTTT
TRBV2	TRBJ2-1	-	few	CASSEEQFF	TGTGCCAGCAGTGAAGAACAGTTCTTC
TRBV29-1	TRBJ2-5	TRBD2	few	CSPRTSGSPETQYF	TGCAGCCCTAGGACTAGCGGGAGCCCTGAGACCCAGTACTTC
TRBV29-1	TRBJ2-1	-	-	CSVVGRSPNEQFF	TGCAGCGTTGTGGGGAGATCCCCCAATGAGCAGTTCTTC
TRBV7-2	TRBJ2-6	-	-	CASSLGQSSGANVLTF	TGTGCCAGCAGCTTAGGGCAGAGCTCTGGGGCCAACGTCCTGACTTTC
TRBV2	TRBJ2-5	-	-	CASMRAGQETQYF	TGTGCCAGCATGCGGGCAGGGCAAGAGACCCAGTACTTC
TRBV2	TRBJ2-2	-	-	CASRNQGTVNTGELFF	TGTGCCAGCAGGAACCAGGGGACGGTTAACACCGGGGAGCTGTTTTTT
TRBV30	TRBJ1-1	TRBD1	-	CAWGQAYEAFF	TGTGCCTGGGGACAGGCCTATGAAGCTTTCTTT
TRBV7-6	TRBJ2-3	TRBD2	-	CASSLGGRAWNTQYF	TGTGCCAGCAGCTTAGGAGGGAGGGCCTGGAATACGCAGTATTTT
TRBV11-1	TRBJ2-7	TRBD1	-	CASSTRQGRYEQYF	TGTGCCAGCAGCACAAGACAGGGCCGTTACGAGCAGTACTTC
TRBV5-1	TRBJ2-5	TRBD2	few	CASSTAGTSGETQYF	TGCGCCAGCAGCACAGCCGGGACTAGCGGAGAGACCCAGTACTTC
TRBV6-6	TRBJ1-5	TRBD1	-	CASSYSVGGGQPQHF	TGTGCCAGCAGTTACTCAGTAGGGGGCGGTCAGCCCCAGCATTTT
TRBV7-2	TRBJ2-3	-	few	CASSLWEADTQYF	TGTGCCAGCAGCTTATGGGAAGCAGATACGCAGTATTTT
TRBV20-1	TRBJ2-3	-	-	CSASGADTQYF	TGCAGTGCTAGCGGCGCAGATACGCAGTATTTT
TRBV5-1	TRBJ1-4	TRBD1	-	CASSLQGDEKLFF	TGCGCCAGCAGCTTACAGGGGGATGAAAAACTGTTTTTT
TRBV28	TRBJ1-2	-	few	CASSTPGPYYGYTF	TGTGCCAGCAGTACACCGGGACCGTACTATGGCTACACCTTC
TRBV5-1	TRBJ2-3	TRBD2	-	CASSLRTSARTDTQYF	TGCGCCAGCAGCTTGCGGACTAGCGCCCGCACAGATACGCAGTATTTT
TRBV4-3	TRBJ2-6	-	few	CASSQGGYSGANVLTF	TGCGCCAGCAGCCAAGGGGGTTACTCTGGGGCCAACGTCCTGACTTTC
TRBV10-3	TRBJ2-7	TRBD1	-	CAASVQGALDEQYF	TGTGCCGCATCGGTCCAGGGGGCTTTAGATGAGCAGTACTTC
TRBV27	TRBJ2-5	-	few	CASSLGWFGETQYF	TGTGCCAGCAGTTTGGGTTGGTTTGGGGAGACCCAGTACTTC
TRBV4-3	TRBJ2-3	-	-	CASSQSLPDTQYF	TGCGCCAGCAGCCAGTCCCTACCAGATACGCAGTATTTT
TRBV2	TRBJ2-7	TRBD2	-	CASRALAGRTKDEQYF	TGTGCCAGCAGGGCACTAGCGGGAAGGACCAAGGACGAGCAGTACTTC
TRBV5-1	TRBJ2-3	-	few	CASKPGTDTQYF	TGCGCCAGCAAGCCAGGCACAGATACGCAGTATTTT
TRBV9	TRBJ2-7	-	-	CASSVAPGSESGQYF	TGTGCCAGCAGCGTAGCGCCCGGCTCCGAAAGCGGGCAGTACTTC
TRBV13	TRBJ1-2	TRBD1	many	CASRTGGRDYGYTF	TGTGCCAGCAGAACAGGGGGCAGGGACTATGGCTACACCTTC
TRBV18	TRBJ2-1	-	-	CASSPQAGVNNEQFF	TGTGCCAGCTCACCACAGGCTGGAGTAAACAATGAGCAGTTCTTC
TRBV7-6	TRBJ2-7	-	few	CASSLGETKGEQYF	TGTGCCAGCAGCTTAGGAGAAACTAAAGGCGAGCAGTACTTC
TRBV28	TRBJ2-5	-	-	CASRGDGETQYF	TGTGCCAGCAGGGGAGATGGGGAGACCCAGTACTTC
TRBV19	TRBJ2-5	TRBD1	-	CASSKQGTETQYF	TGTGCCAGTAGCAAACAGGGGACGGAGACCCAGTACTTC